The source of this T cell receptor (beta chain) is a study of T cell responses to AZD1222 COVID-19 vaccine. This CDR3 is built from 16 residues. The germline V gene encodes CDR1 SGHNT and CDR2 YYREEE (reference sequence). Trimming pared 3 bases from V and 2 bases from J, leaving 18 bases between. Of note for this clone: Its antigen is not identified.

Findings and caveats of the study: Most donors were white British, females outnumbered males, and clonal diversity was possibly underestimated. Unmutated variant regions are reportedly the target of nearly half of TCRs that are spike-specific. Once two AZD1222 doses were given, Spike-specific TCR breadth and depth went up.

TCRdb keeps only in-frame clones here, not all; method: immunoSEQ multiplex PCR. The data show about 110,000 clones, roughly 90% seen once. The chain is built from TRBV5-4 and TRBJ2-7, with a possible D match to TRBD1 (6 bases). The receptor's source is an adult in good health. Sample: peripheral blood, taken on day 0 of AZD1222 vaccination. In nucleotides, the CDR3 is TGTGCCAGCAGCTCGGTAGGGCAGGGGCGAACCTACGAGCAGTACTTC. It encodes CASSSVGQGRTYEQYF. Full variable domain (outside the CDR3, taken from reference TRBV5-4 and TRBJ2-7): ETGVTQSPTHLIKTRGQQVTLRCSSQSGHNTVSWYQQALGQGPQFIFQYYREEENGRGNFPPRFSGLQFPNYSSELNVNALELDDSALYLCASSSVGQGRTYEQYFGPGTRLTVT.